These 24 T cell receptor beta chains were sequenced from one sample in a study of blood T cell repertoires in COVID-19 (dated by TCRdb to the early 2020s). The library was made by the immunoSEQ multiplex PCR assay. TCRdb limited this immuneACCESS table to in-frame rearrangements with V and J called. A share of clones is missing; checked studies link under half to unresolved V genes, and the rest is unexplained. This sample is represented by roughly 700,000 clones; 85% to 90% of them were singletons. The ten biggest clones cover about 0.24% of the sample. The sequencing sample was made of peripheral blood. The receptors stem from a woman between 18 and 29 years old with acute or convalescent COVID-19.

Written as DNA, the CDR3 is TGTGCCAGCAGCGTAGGTGGACAGGGTTGGACCGGGGAGCTGTTTTTT. Its translation: CASSVGGQGWTGELFF. V is TRBV9 and J is TRBJ2-2, with 8 nucleotides matching TRBD1. The CDR3 has 16 amino acids. V was clipped by 0 bases and J by 5 bases; unmatched bases: 6. The germline V gene has CDR1 SGDLS and CDR2 YYNGEE.

The rearrangement links TRBV27 to TRBJ1-1; 11 bases are a match to TRBD1. V lost 5 bases and J lost 5; bases outside the gene matches: 7. Per the germline V gene, CDR1 is MNHEY and CDR2 is SMNVEV (reference sequence). The CDR3 has 15 residues. In DNA, the CDR3 is TGTGCCAGCAGTGGGGGCGGGACAGGGGGAACTGAAGCTTTCTTT. It encodes CASSGGGTGGTEAFF.

J is TRBJ2-1 and V is TRBV9; the D is unclear. The CDR3 loop spans 19 amino acids. V was cut by 2 bases and J by 0 bases, with 21 bases left in between. Germline V CDR1 and CDR2: SGDLS, YYNGEE. For the CDR3, the DNA is TGTGCCAGCAGCGTCCCTCCGCAAAGAGGTCTGAGCTCCTACAATGAGCAGTTCTTC. Translating gives CASSVPPQRGLSSYNEQFF. The whole variable domain, filled in from reference TRBV9 and TRBJ2-1, reads DSGVTQTPKHLITATGQRVTLRCSPRSGDLSVYWYQQSLDQGLQFLIQYYNGEERAKGNILERFSAQQFPDLHSELNLSSLELGDSALYFCASSVPPQRGLSSYNEQFFGPGTRLTVL.

The J gene is TRBJ1-1, the V gene TRBV5-1; D ambiguous. The CDR3 consists of 14 residues. The germline CDR1 and CDR2 sequences are SGHRS and YFSETQ. V was pared by 4 bases and J by 0 bases, with 10 bases between. Here the CDR3 DNA reads TGCGCCAGCAGCCTTACTTCGCTGAACACTGAAGCTTTCTTT. It yields the protein CASSLTSLNTEAFF.

The chain couples TRBV27 to TRBJ1-4; D unclear. V was cut by 5 bases and J by 0 bases, with 13 bases left in between. The CDR3 extends over 16 amino acids. In germline, CDR1 is MNHEY, CDR2 SMNVEV (reference sequence). CDR3: CASSPLLYATNEKLFF. The DNA of the CDR3 is TGTGCCAGCAGTCCCCTGTTGTATGCAACTAATGAAAAACTGTTTTTT.

J is TRBJ1-2 and V is TRBV27, with TRBD1 as a possible D gene (6 bases). Looked up from germline, CDR1 is MNHEY and CDR2 is SMNVEV (reference sequence). The CDR3 is 15 residues long. V lost 5 bases and J 7 bases, leaving 20 bases between the germline ends. The CDR3 loop is CASSPTPTGWSGYTF. CDR3 nucleotide sequence: TGTGCCAGCAGTCCCACCCCTACAGGGTGGAGTGGCTACACCTTC.

The chain combines TRBV6-5 with TRBJ1-2; D is ambiguous. CDR3 length equals 14 residues. The V end was cut by 2 bases, the J end by 7 bases, with 14 bases between. Germline V lookup: CDR1 MNHEY, CDR2 SVGAGI. The CDR3 DNA is TGTGCCAGCAGTTACGCGGCCGCCTTAGGTGGCTACACCTTC. It is translated as CASSYAAALGGYTF.

The chain is built from TRBV10-1 and TRBJ1-4, with D possibly TRBD1 on 6 matching bases. CDR1 and CDR2 from the germline V gene are WNHNN and SYGVQD (reference sequence). With 8 bases removed from V and 8 bases from J, the gap between germline ends came to 24 bases. The CDR3 is made up of 16 amino acids. The CDR3 bases are TGCGCCAGCTATAGACAGGCCGTCATAGTTTTAGAAAAACTGTTTTTT. Translating gives CASYRQAVIVLEKLFF.

The chain joins TRBV7-9 to TRBJ1-4, with a possible D match to TRBD1 (6 bases). From germline, CDR1 is SEHNR and CDR2 FQNEAQ (reference sequence). CDR3 length: 15 amino acids. Deletions cut 5 bases from V and 5 bases from J, with 15 bases between. In nucleotides, the CDR3 is TGTGCCAGCAGCCCAGTCCAGGGGAAGAATGAAAAACTGTTTTTT. Residues: CASSPVQGKNEKLFF. The variable domain in full, with the rest retrieved from reference TRBV7-9 and TRBJ1-4, is DTGVSQNPRHKITKRGQNVTFRCDPISEHNRLYWYRQTLGQGPEFLTYFQNEAQLEKSRLLSDRFSAERPKGSFSTLEIQRTEQGDSAMYLCASSPVQGKNEKLFFGSGTQLSVL.

The chain employs TRBV27 and TRBJ1-6; TRBD1 aligns across 8 bases. V shed 8 bases and J 13 bases; nucleotides not matched to a gene: 7. The CDR3 covers 12 residues. The germline gives CDR1 MNHEY, CDR2 SMNVEV (reference sequence). DNA for the CDR3: TGTGCCAGCGGAGACAGGGGAGGCCCCCTCCACTTT. Translation gives CASGDRGGPLHF.

The gene calls are TRBV18 and TRBJ2-3, with TRBD2 matching 13 bases. Germline V CDR1 and CDR2: KGHSH, LQKENI. After removal of 6 bases from V and 0 bases from J, the junction contained 3 bases not matched to a gene. The CDR3 totals 16 residues. This CDR3 is CASSTSGGTSTDTQYF. CDR3 DNA sequence: TGTGCCAGCTCGACTAGCGGGGGGACTAGCACAGATACGCAGTATTTT.

This sequence joins TRBV28 and TRBJ1-6; the D gene is possibly TRBD1 (5 bases). Trimming shortened V by 8 bases and J by 7 bases, and 18 bases separated the two germline ends. This CDR3 comprises 15 residues. Looked up from germline, CDR1 is MDHEN and CDR2 is SYDVKM. The CDR3 sequence is CASGGGGTENSPLHF. In nucleotides, the CDR3 is TGTGCCAGCGGGGGGGGAGGGACTGAAAATTCACCCCTCCACTTT.

The V gene is TRBV6-5, the J gene TRBJ1-6, with D maybe TRBD1 (6 bases). This CDR3 region has 15 residues. Between the trimmed V and J ends, which lost 6 bases and 5 bases, there was a span of 14 bases. Looked up from germline, CDR1 is MNHEY and CDR2 is SVGAGI. The CDR3, as DNA: TGTGCCAGCAGCTCAACAGGGCGGAATAATTCACCCCTCCACTTT. Residues: CASSSTGRNNSPLHF.

The genes are TRBV6-1 and TRBJ1-1; a possible D gene is TRBD1 (5 bases). CDR3 length: 14 amino acids. V was clipped by 2 bases and J by 2 bases, with 9 bases between them. The V gene's germline CDR1 is MNHNS and CDR2 SASEGT. The CDR3 reads CASSERQTNTEAFF. The CDR3 nucleotides are TGTGCCAGCAGTGAAAGACAGACAAACACTGAAGCTTTCTTT.

This clone occurred once. The V gene is TRBV6-5, the J gene TRBJ2-5, with 9 bases matching TRBD1. The ends lost 7 bases at V and 5 bases at J; junction bases unmatched: 5. From germline, CDR1 is MNHEY and CDR2 SVGAGI. This CDR3 contains 13 residues. The CDR3 sequence: CASIRDRAETQYF. CDR3 nucleotide sequence: TGTGCCAGCATTAGGGACAGGGCGGAGACCCAGTACTTC.

V usage is TRBV12-3 or TRBV12-4 and J usage is TRBJ1-1; D is possibly TRBD1 (5 bases). This CDR3 has 13 amino acids. Trimming shortened V by 6 bases and J by 4 bases, and 12 bases separated the two germline ends. In DNA, the CDR3 is TGTGCCAGCAGGGTGGCGGGGGGCACTGAAGCTTTCTTT. Translation: CASRVAGGTEAFF.

This rearrangement joins TRBV5-6 to TRBJ1-6, with 7 bases fitting TRBD1. The V gene end was trimmed by 7 bases and the J gene end by 10 bases; junction bases not matched to a gene: 5. The CDR3 covers 12 residues. Germline CDR1 SGHDT, CDR2 YYEEEE. In nucleotides, the CDR3 is TGTGCCAGCGCGACAGGGTCATCACCCCTCCACTTT. Its protein is CASATGSSPLHF. The full variable domain, its missing parts supplied by reference TRBV5-6 and TRBJ1-6, is DAGVTQSPTHLIKTRGQQVTLRCSPKSGHDTVSWYQQALGQGPQFIFQYYEEEERQRGNFPDRFSGHQFPNYSSELNVNALLLGDSALYLCASATGSSPLHFGNGTRLTVT.

CDR3 residues: CASTKEQGAGELFF. The CDR3 bases are TGTGCCAGTACCAAAGAACAGGGGGCTGGGGAGCTGTTTTTT. The chain has TRBV19 and TRBJ2-2; 9 positions match TRBD1. This CDR3 has 14 amino acids. Trimming cost V 7 bases and J 8 bases; bases outside gene matches: 8. The germline CDR1 and CDR2 sequences are LNHDA and SQIVND (reference sequence).

V and J are TRBV4-1 and TRBJ1-5; D call uncertain. With 1 base removed from V and 7 bases from J, the gap between germline ends came to 8 bases. Per the germline V gene, CDR1 is MGHRA and CDR2 is YSYEKL. The CDR3 totals 13 residues. CDR3 in amino acids: CASSQGWEQPQHF. The CDR3 coding sequence is TGCGCCAGCAGCCAAGGGTGGGAGCAGCCCCAGCATTTT.

The chain carries TRBV10-3 and TRBJ2-1; 8 nucleotides align to TRBD2. V was pared by 8 bases and J by 8 bases, with 14 bases of the junction left unmatched. Germline values: CDR1 ENHRY, CDR2 SYGVKD. The length of the CDR3 is 15 residues. CDR3 region: CAIRNGGALADEQFF. CDR3 nucleotides: TGTGCCATCCGAAACGGGGGGGCCCTGGCCGATGAGCAGTTCTTC.

The CDR3 region is CASSQSTVRNTIYF. DNA for the CDR3: TGCGCCAGCAGCCAGTCGACAGTCCGCAACACCATATATTTT. The rearrangement joins TRBV4-1 to TRBJ1-3; a possible D gene is TRBD1 (5 bases). The CDR3 covers 14 residues. Between the trimmed V and J ends, which lost 3 bases and 7 bases, there was a span of 13 bases. CDR1 MGHRA and CDR2 YSYEKL come from the germline V gene.

The genes are TRBV27 and TRBJ1-2, with 7 bases matching TRBD1. Germline CDR1 is MNHEY and CDR2 is SMNVEV (reference sequence). V was pared by 5 bases and J by 3 bases, with 12 bases of the junction left unmatched. This CDR3 comprises 16 residues. In DNA, the CDR3 is TGTGCCAGCAGTCCCTCGACAGGGAAGAGGGACTATGGCTACACCTTC. As protein: CASSPSTGKRDYGYTF.

The chain couples TRBV6-5 to TRBJ1-1; D gene unclear. The germline V gene encodes CDR1 MNHEY and CDR2 SVGAGI. The CDR3 length is 13 residues. The V and J ends lost 8 bases and 0 bases respectively, with 10 bases between them. The CDR3 loop is CASSNPLNTEAFF. DNA for the CDR3: TGTGCCAGCTCAAATCCATTGAACACTGAAGCTTTCTTT.

The rearrangement uses TRBV27 and TRBJ1-5; possibly TRBD1 for D (5 bases). The V end lost 11 bases, the J end lost 0 bases, and 17 bases lay between the germline ends. The CDR3 extends over 15 amino acids. Germline CDR1 MNHEY, CDR2 SMNVEV (reference sequence). The CDR3: CASQPGGYSNQPQHF. The CDR3 bases are TGTGCCTCGCAGCCGGGGGGTTATAGCAATCAGCCCCAGCATTTT.